What follows are 21 T cell receptor beta chains derived from one specimen sequenced in a study of radiotherapy plus CTLA-4 blockade in lung cancer. Clones were read by immunoSEQ multiplex PCR, and TCRdb kept only the in-frame ones, dropping some. This table has 90,000 or so clones, 83% appearing once. The input for sequencing was peripheral blood, taken from a patient treated with radiotherapy plus ipilimumab. Receptors were obtained from a human donor with non-small cell lung cancer who had stable disease on radiotherapy plus ipilimumab.

The chain recombines TRBV6-1 with TRBJ1-5; TRBD1 is a possible D gene (5 bases). The J call may be wrong; the DNA end is better matched by TRBJ2-3. CDR3 length: 16 residues. CDR1 and CDR2 from the germline V gene are MNHNS and SASEGT. The CDR3, as DNA: TGTGCCAGCAGTGTAACAGGTTCTGATTTCAATCAGCCCCAGTATTTT. Protein product: CASSVTGSDFNQPQYF.

The chain combines TRBV7-2 with TRBJ1-6; D gene uncertain. This CDR3 comprises 14 residues. V was clipped by 5 bases and J by 6 bases, with 11 bases between them. Germline assignment: CDR1 SGHTA and CDR2 FQGNSA. CDR3 residues: CASSLWGVNSPLHF. CDR3 nucleotide sequence: TGTGCCAGCAGCCTCTGGGGTGTTAATTCACCCCTCCACTTT.

The rearrangement joins TRBV5-4 to TRBJ2-1; unclear D gene. Germline assignment: CDR1 SGHNT and CDR2 YYREEE (reference sequence). This CDR3 comprises 16 residues. The V and J ends lost 0 bases and 6 bases respectively, with 16 bases between them. CDR3 in amino acids: CASSLGGRVVGNEQFF. In DNA form, the CDR3 reads TGTGCCAGCAGCTTGGGGGGTAGGGTGGTCGGCAATGAGCAGTTCTTC. Variable domain in full (rest from reference TRBV5-4 and TRBJ2-1): ETGVTQSPTHLIKTRGQQVTLRCSSQSGHNTVSWYQQALGQGPQFIFQYYREEENGRGNFPPRFSGLQFPNYSSELNVNALELDDSALYLCASSLGGRVVGNEQFFGPGTRLTVL.

The gene calls are TRBV6-5 and TRBJ2-7; D may correspond to TRBD1 or TRBD2 (6 bases each). This CDR3 spans 14 amino acids. V was shortened by 5 bases and J by 7 bases, with 18 bases between the two germline ends. CDR1 MNHEY and CDR2 SVGAGI come from the germline V gene. The CDR3 nucleotides read TGTGCCAGCAGTGAAGGTGGGGGGCGAGGTGAGCAGTACTTC. The encoded protein is CASSEGGGRGEQYF.

The chain links TRBV28 to TRBJ2-5, with D possibly being TRBD2 (6 bases). The CDR3 sequence is 13 residues long. Looked up from germline, CDR1 is MDHEN and CDR2 is SYDVKM. Trimming removed 5 bases from V and 6 bases from J, with 13 bases in between. The chain's CDR3 is CASSNTSPQTQYF. In nucleotides, the CDR3 is TGTGCCAGCAGTAATACTAGCCCCCAGACCCAGTACTTC.

The chain uses TRBV14 and TRBJ2-1; unclear D gene. Between the trimmed V and J ends, which lost 2 bases and 2 bases, there was a span of 10 bases. The CDR3 has 15 amino acids. Per germline, CDR1 SGHDN and CDR2 FVKESK. The CDR3, as DNA: TGTGCCAGCAGCCAAATGTGGCGGACCTACAATGAGCAGTTCTTC. This gives the protein CASSQMWRTYNEQFF.

The rearrangement uses TRBV19 and TRBJ2-1; weak D call: TRBD2 (6 bases). The germline V and J ends were trimmed by 0 bases and 3 bases, with 18 bases remaining between them. CDR1 is LNHDA, CDR2 SQIVND, per germline (reference sequence). The CDR3 spans 18 residues. CDR3 region: CASSIDFSTGLLYNEQFF. CDR3 DNA sequence: TGTGCCAGTAGTATAGATTTTAGTACAGGACTACTCTACAATGAGCAGTTCTTC.

The chain combines TRBV27 with TRBJ2-5; D assignment may be TRBD1 or TRBD2 (5 bases each). The closer fit of TRBJ2-7 to the DNA end suggests the J call may be wrong. Looked up from germline, CDR1 is MNHEY and CDR2 is SMNVEV (reference sequence). The CDR3 extends over 13 amino acids. CDR3 residues: CASSFGTGYEQYF. In DNA form, the CDR3 reads TGTGCCAGCAGTTTTGGGACGGGCTACGAGCAGTACTTC.

V and J are TRBV5-1 and TRBJ2-5; 9 bases match TRBD2. J lost 2 bases, V lost 4 bases, and 6 bases had no gene match. Germline V gene lookup returns CDR1 SGHRS and CDR2 YFSETQ. The CDR3 is 15 residues long. Written as DNA, the CDR3 is TGCGCCAGCAGCAGTGGGCTAGCGGGACAAGAGACCCAGTACTTC. Its translation is CASSSGLAGQETQYF.

The chain has TRBV2 and TRBJ1-2; no clear D gene. Trimming cost V 1 base and J 7 bases, with 13 bases left between them. The CDR3 covers 14 residues. CDR1 is SNHLY and CDR2 is FYNNEI in the germline V gene. The CDR3 spells CASSEDKGPSGYTF. In DNA form, the CDR3 reads TGTGCCAGCAGTGAAGATAAAGGGCCAAGTGGCTACACCTTC.

This chain links TRBV18 with TRBJ2-5; the D is unclear. Trimming pared 1 base from V and 0 bases from J, leaving 15 bases between. The CDR3 totals 17 residues. Germline-derived CDR1 and CDR2 are KGHSH and LQKENI. The CDR3 here is CASSPQMGAVYQETQYF. The CDR3 DNA reads as TGTGCCAGCTCACCACAGATGGGCGCAGTGTACCAAGAGACCCAGTACTTC.

This clone was recorded once. This chain uses TRBV9 with TRBJ2-1; 9 positions match TRBD2. The CDR3 extends over 15 amino acids. Germline V gene data show CDR1 as SGDLS and CDR2 as YYNGEE. V lost 3 bases to trimming and J lost 4 bases; unmatched junction nucleotides: 5. The DNA for the CDR3 is TGTGCCAGCAGCGCATTAGCGGGGGTGTACAATGAGCAGTTCTTC. It yields the protein CASSALAGVYNEQFF.

The chain uses TRBV5-6 and TRBJ2-3, with 9 bases that match TRBD2. Germline assignment: CDR1 SGHDT and CDR2 YYEEEE. This CDR3 is built from 19 residues. V shed 3 bases and J 2 bases; nucleotides not matched to a gene: 16. CDR3 region: CASSSTGWSGGGATDTQYF. The CDR3 DNA reads TGTGCCAGCAGCTCTACGGGGTGGAGCGGCGGGGGGGCCACAGATACGCAGTATTTT.

The CDR3 DNA sequence: TGTGCCAGCAGCCCAGACAGGGGAAGCAATCAGCCCCAGCATTTT. As protein: CASSPDRGSNQPQHF. This chain links TRBV6-1 with TRBJ1-5, with TRBD1 identical over 8 bases. V trimming: 6 bases; J trimming: 1 base; junction bases outside the gene matches: 5. CDR1 is MNHNS, CDR2 SASEGT, per germline. The CDR3 loop spans 15 amino acids.

The table lists this clone with a count of one. The chain employs TRBV21-1 and TRBJ1-1. TRBV21-1 is assigned pseudogene status. The CDR3 has 16 residues. The CDR3: CASSKWPERLNTEAFF. The CDR3 DNA follows: TGTGCCAGCAGCAAATGGCCCGAACGGCTGAACACTGAAGCTTTCTTT.

This chain uses TRBV2 with TRBJ2-3; D uncertain. The germline V gene encodes CDR1 SNHLY and CDR2 FYNNEI. The CDR3 contains 17 residues. Trimming shortened V by 2 bases and J by 4 bases, and 19 bases separated the two germline ends. The CDR3 DNA reads as TGTGCCAGCAGTGAATACCCTCCTGTGGCGGCTGCAGATACGCAGTATTTT. This encodes CASSEYPPVAAADTQYF. The full variable domain, in which reference TRBV2 and TRBJ2-3 provide the parts outside the CDR3, is EPEVTQTPSHQVTQMGQEVILRCVPISNHLYFYWYRQILGQKVEFLVSFYNNEISEKSEIFDDQFSVERPDGSNFTLKIRSTKLEDSAMYFCASSEYPPVAAADTQYFGPGTRLTVL.

V usage is TRBV18 and J usage is TRBJ2-3; 12 bases line up with TRBD2. The germline gives CDR1 KGHSH, CDR2 LQKENI. V trimming: 2 bases; J trimming: 6 bases; junction bases outside the gene matches: 6. CDR3 length equals 16 residues. The CDR3 reads CASSPSLAGGPDTQYF. CDR3 bases: TGTGCCAGCTCACCATCCCTAGCGGGGGGGCCGGATACGCAGTATTTT. Full variable domain (remainder filled in from reference TRBV18 and TRBJ2-3): NAGVMQNPRHLVRRRGQEARLRCSPMKGHSHVYWYRQLPEEGLKFMVYLQKENIIDESGMPKERFSAEFPKEGPSILRIQQVVRGDSAAYFCASSPSLAGGPDTQYFGPGTRLTVL.

The chain combines TRBV18 with TRBJ1-1, with TRBD1 matching over 7 bases. Per the germline V gene, CDR1 is KGHSH and CDR2 is LQKENI. The CDR3 sequence is 15 residues long. With 5 bases clipped from V and 0 bases from J, the junction kept 6 bases outside the gene matches. CDR3 in DNA: TGTGCCAGCTCAGCCAGACAGGGAATGAACACTGAAGCTTTCTTT. This translates into CASSARQGMNTEAFF.

The V gene is TRBV15, the J gene TRBJ2-7; D might be TRBD1 or TRBD2, each matching 5 bases. V dropped 0 bases and J dropped 2 bases, with 14 bases sitting between them. The CDR3 has 16 residues. Germline V gives CDR1 LNHNV, CDR2 YYDKDF (reference sequence). CDR3 DNA sequence: TGTGCCACCAGCAGAGATGGGGCTAGCCCCGCCTACGAGCAGTACTTC. It yields the protein CATSRDGASPAYEQYF.

There are a few counts of this clone. This chain uses TRBV6-6 with TRBJ1-4, with 8 bases aligning to TRBD1. CDR1 and CDR2 from the germline V gene are MNHNY and SVGAGI (reference sequence). J gave up 10 bases and V 3 bases, and 4 bases lay outside the gene matches. This CDR3 is 13 amino acids long. CDR3 sequence (DNA): TGTGCCAGCAGTTATACAGGGGGAGGAAAACTGTTTTTT. Encoded protein: CASSYTGGGKLFF.

The chain is built from TRBV2 and TRBJ1-1; D is unresolved. The CDR3 has 15 residues. The germline CDR1 and CDR2 sequences are SNHLY and FYNNEI. V shed 6 bases and J shed 1 base, with 15 bases lying between them. The CDR3 loop is CASRDPGIGNTEAFF. The CDR3 region has the DNA TGTGCCAGCAGGGATCCCGGGATTGGGAACACTGAAGCTTTCTTT.